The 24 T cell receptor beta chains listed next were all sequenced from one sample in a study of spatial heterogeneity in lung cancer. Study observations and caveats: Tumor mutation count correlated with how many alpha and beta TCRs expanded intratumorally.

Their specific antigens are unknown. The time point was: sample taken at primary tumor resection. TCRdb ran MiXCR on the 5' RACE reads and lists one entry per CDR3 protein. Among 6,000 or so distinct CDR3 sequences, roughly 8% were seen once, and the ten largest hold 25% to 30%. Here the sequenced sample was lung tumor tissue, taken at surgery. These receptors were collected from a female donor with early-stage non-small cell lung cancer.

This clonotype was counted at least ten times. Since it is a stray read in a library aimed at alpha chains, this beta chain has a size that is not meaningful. The DNA of the CDR3 is TGTGCCAGCAGTTTCCGACCGTGGGGCGCGGGCAATGAGCAGTTCTTC. Protein: CASSFRPWGAGNEQFF. The chain has TRBV12-3 or TRBV12-4 and TRBJ2-1; either TRBD1 or TRBD2 may fit D (5 bases each). Trimming cost V 3 bases and J 6 bases, with 18 bases left between them. The length of the CDR3 is 16 residues.

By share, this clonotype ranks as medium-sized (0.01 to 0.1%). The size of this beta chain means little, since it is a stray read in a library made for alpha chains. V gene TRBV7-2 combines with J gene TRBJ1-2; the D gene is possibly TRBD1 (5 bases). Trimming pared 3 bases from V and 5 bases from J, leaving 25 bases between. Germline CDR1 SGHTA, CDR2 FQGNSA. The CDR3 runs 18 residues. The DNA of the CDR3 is TGTGCCAGCAGCTTGCATCAGGGTCGGTACGGGGCCCCTTATGGCTACACCTTC. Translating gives CASSLHQGRYGAPYGYTF.

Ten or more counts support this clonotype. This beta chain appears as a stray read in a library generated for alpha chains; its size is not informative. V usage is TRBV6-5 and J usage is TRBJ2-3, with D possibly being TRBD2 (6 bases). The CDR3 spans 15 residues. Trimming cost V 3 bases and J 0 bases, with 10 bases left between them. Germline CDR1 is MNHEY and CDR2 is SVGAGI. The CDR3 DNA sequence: TGTGCCAGCAGTTATTTAGCGGCTAGCACAGATACGCAGTATTTT. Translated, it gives CASSYLAASTDTQYF.

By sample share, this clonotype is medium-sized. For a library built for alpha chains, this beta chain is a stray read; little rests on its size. CDR3 nucleotide sequence: TGTGCCAGCAGCGCGGACAGGGTGAACTACGAGCAGTACTTC. Amino acid sequence: CASSADRVNYEQYF. The rearrangement links TRBV28 to TRBJ2-7, with 8 bases identical to TRBD1. Germline V gives CDR1 MDHEN, CDR2 SYDVKM. V shed 6 bases, J shed 3 bases, and the junction held 7 bases outside the gene matches. The CDR3 length is 14 residues.

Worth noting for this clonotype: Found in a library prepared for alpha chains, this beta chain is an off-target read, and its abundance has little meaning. The CDR3: CASSSSLRSQYF. Written as DNA, the CDR3 is TGTGCCAGCAGCTCATCGCTTAGGTCCCAGTACTTC. This chain uses TRBV6-2 or TRBV6-3 with TRBJ2-5, with D uncertain. Germline V gene lookup returns CDR1 MNHEY and CDR2 SVGEGT. The ends were cut back, 6 bases at V and 9 bases at J, with 14 bases in the middle. The CDR3 has 12 amino acids.

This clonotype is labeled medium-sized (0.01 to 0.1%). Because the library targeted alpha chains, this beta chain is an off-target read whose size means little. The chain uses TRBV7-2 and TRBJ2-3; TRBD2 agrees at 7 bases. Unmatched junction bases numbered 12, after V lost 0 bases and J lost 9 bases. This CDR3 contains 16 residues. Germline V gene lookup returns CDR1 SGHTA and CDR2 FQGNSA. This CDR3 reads CASSLAAGPTKPTQYF. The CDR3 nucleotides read TGTGCCAGCAGCTTAGCAGCGGGGCCCACTAAGCCCACGCAGTATTTT.

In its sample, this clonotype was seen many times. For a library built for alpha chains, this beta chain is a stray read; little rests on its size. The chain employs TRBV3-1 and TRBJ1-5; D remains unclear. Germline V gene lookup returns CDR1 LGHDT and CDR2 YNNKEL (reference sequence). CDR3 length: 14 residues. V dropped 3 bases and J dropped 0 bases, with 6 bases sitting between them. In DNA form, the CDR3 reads TGTGCCAGCAGCCAGGGCACTAGCAATCAGCCCCAGCATTTT. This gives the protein CASSQGTSNQPQHF.

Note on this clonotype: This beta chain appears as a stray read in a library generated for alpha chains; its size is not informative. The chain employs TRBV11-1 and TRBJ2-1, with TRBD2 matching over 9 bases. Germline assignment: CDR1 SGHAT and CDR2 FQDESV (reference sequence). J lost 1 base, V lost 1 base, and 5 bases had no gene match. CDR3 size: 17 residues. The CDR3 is CASSLGASGKSYNEQFF. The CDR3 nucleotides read TGTGCCAGCAGCTTAGGAGCTAGCGGGAAGTCCTACAATGAGCAGTTCTTC.

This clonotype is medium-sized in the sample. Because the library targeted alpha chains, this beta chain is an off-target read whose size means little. The CDR3 DNA reads TGTGCCAGCAGCCAAGGAGTAACCTCGAGCACCGGGGAGCTGTTTTTT. Encoded protein: CASSQGVTSSTGELFF. The V call is TRBV3-1, the J call TRBJ2-2; D not certain. Between the trimmed V and J ends, which lost 1 base and 4 bases, there was a span of 13 bases. Germline CDR1 LGHDT, CDR2 YNNKEL (reference sequence). The CDR3 length is 16 residues.

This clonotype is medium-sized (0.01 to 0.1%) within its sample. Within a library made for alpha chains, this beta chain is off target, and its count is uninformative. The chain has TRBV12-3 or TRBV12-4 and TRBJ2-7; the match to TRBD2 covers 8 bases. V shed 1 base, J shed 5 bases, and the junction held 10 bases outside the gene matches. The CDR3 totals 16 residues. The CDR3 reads CASSLGLNGRGDEQYF. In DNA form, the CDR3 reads TGTGCCAGCAGTTTAGGCCTGAACGGGAGGGGCGACGAGCAGTACTTC.

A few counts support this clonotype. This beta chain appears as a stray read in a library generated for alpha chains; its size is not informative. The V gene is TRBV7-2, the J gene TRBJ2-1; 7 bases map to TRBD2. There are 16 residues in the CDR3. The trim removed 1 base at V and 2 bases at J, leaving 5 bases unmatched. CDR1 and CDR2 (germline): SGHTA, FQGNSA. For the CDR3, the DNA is TGTGCCAGCAGCTTAGGGTCTAGCGGAACCTACAATGAGCAGTTCTTC. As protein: CASSLGSSGTYNEQFF. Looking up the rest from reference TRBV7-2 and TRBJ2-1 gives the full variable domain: GAGVSQSPSNKVTEKGKDVELRCDPISGHTALYWYRQSLGQGLEFLIYFQGNSAPDKSGLPSDRFSAERTGGSVSTLTIQRTQQEDSAVYLCASSLGSSGTYNEQFFGPGTRLTVL.

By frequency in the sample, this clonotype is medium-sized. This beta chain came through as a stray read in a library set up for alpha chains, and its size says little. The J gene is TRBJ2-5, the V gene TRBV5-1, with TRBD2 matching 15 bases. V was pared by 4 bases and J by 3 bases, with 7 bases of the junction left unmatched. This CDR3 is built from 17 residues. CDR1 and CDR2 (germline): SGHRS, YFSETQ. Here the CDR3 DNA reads TGCGCCAGCAGCCTTGGACTAGCGGGAGGGTCTGAAGAGACCCAGTACTTC. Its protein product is CASSLGLAGGSEETQYF.

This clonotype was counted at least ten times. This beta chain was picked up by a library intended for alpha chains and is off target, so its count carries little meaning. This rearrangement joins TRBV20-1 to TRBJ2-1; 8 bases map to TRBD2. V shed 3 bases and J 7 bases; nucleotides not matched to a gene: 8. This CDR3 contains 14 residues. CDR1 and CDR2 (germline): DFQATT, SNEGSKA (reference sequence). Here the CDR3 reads CSARKRASGNEQFF. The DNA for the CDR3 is TGCAGTGCTAGGAAGCGGGCTAGCGGGAATGAGCAGTTCTTC.

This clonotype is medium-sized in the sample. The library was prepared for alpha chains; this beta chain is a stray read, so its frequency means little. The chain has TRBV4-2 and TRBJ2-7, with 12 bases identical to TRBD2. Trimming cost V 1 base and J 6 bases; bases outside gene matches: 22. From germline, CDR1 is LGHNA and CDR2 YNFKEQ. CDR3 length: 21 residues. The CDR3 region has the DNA TGTGCCAGCAGCCAAGTGGCCTCCTATCAGACTAGCGGGAGCGTCTTCCCCGAGCAGTACTTC. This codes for CASSQVASYQTSGSVFPEQYF.

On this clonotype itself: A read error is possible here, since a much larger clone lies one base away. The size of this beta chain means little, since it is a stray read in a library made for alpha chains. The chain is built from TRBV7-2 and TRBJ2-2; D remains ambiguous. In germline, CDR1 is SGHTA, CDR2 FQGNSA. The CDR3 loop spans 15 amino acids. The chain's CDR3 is CVSSLGSSLRGELFF. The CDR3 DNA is TGTGTCAGCAGCTTAGGATCTAGTCTACGCGGGGAGCTGTTTTTT.

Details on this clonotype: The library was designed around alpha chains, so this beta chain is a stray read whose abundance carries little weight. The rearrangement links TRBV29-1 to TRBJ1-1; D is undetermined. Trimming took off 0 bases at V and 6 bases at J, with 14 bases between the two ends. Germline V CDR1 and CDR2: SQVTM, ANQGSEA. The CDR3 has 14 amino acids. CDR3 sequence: CSVEDRAPAAEAFF. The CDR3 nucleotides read TGCAGCGTTGAAGATCGGGCCCCGGCCGCTGAAGCTTTCTTT. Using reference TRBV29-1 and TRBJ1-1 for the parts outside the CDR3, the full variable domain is SAVISQKPSRDICQRGTSLTIQCQVDSQVTMMFWYRQQPGQSLTLIATANQGSEATYESGFVIDKFPISRPNLTFSTLTVSNMSPEDSSIYLCSVEDRAPAAEAFFGQGTRLTVV.

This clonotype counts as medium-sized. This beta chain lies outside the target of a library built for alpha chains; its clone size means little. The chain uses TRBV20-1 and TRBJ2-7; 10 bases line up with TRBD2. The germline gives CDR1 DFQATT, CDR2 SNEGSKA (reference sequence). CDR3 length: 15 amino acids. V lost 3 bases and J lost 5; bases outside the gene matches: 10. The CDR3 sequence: CSARPLLAGSDEQYF. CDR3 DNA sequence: TGCAGTGCTAGGCCCTTACTAGCGGGAAGCGACGAGCAGTACTTC.

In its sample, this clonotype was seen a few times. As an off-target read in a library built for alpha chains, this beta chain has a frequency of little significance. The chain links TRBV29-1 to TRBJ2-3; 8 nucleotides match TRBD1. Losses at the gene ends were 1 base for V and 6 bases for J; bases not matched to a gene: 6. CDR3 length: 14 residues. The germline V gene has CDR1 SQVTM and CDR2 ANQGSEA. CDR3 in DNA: TGCAGCGTTGAAGCCCGGGACAGGACGGATACGCAGTATTTT. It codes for CSVEARDRTDTQYF.

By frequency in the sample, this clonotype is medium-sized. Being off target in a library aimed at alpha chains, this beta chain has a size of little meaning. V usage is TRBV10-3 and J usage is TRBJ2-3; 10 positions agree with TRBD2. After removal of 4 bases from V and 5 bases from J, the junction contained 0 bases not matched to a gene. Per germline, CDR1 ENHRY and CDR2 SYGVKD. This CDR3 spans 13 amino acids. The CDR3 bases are TGTGCCATCAGTGGACTAGCGGGAGATACGCAGTATTTT. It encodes CAISGLAGDTQYF.

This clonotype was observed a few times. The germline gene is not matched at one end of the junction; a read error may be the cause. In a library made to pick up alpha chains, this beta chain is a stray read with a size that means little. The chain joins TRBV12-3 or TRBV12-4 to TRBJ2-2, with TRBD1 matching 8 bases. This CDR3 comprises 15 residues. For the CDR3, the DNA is TGTGCCGGCAGTCATGGGACAGGGAACACCGGGGAGCTGTTTTTT. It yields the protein CAGSHGTGNTGELFF.

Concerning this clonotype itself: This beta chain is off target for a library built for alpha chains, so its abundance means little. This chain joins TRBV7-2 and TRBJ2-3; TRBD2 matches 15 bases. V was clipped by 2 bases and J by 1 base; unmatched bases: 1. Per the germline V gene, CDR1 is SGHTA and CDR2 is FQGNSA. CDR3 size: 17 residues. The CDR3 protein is CASSLRTSGRGTDTQYF. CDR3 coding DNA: TGTGCCAGCAGCTTACGGACTAGCGGGAGGGGCACAGATACGCAGTATTTT.

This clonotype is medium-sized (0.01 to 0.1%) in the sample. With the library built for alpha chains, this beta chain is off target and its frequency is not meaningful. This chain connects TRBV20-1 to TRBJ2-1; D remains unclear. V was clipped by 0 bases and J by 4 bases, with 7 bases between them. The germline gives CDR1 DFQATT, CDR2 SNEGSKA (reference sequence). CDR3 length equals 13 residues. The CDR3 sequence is CSARDPRYNEQFF. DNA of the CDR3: TGCAGTGCTAGAGACCCCCGTTACAATGAGCAGTTCTTC.

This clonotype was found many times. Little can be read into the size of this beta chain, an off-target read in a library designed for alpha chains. CDR3 coding DNA: TGTGCCAGCAGCCCGAAGAATCCTACATCCACAGATACGCAGTATTTT. This codes for CASSPKNPTSTDTQYF. The gene calls are TRBV7-9 and TRBJ2-3; no reliable D call. Trimming shortened V by 5 bases and J by 2 bases, and 17 bases separated the two germline ends. The CDR3 sequence is 16 residues long. Per germline, CDR1 SEHNR and CDR2 FQNEAQ (reference sequence).

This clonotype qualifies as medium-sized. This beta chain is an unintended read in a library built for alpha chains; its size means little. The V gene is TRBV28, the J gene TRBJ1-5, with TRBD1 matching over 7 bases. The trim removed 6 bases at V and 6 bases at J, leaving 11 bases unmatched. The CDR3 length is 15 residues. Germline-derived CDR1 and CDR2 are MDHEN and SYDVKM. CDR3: CASSKMTGSGQPQHF. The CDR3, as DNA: TGTGCCAGCAGCAAGATGACAGGGTCCGGTCAGCCCCAGCATTTT. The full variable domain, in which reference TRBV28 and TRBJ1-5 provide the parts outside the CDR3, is DVKVTQSSRYLVKRTGEKVFLECVQDMDHENMFWYRQDPGLGLRLIYFSYDVKMKEKGDIPEGYSVSREKKERFSLILESASTNQTSMYLCASSKMTGSGQPQHFGDGTRLSIL.